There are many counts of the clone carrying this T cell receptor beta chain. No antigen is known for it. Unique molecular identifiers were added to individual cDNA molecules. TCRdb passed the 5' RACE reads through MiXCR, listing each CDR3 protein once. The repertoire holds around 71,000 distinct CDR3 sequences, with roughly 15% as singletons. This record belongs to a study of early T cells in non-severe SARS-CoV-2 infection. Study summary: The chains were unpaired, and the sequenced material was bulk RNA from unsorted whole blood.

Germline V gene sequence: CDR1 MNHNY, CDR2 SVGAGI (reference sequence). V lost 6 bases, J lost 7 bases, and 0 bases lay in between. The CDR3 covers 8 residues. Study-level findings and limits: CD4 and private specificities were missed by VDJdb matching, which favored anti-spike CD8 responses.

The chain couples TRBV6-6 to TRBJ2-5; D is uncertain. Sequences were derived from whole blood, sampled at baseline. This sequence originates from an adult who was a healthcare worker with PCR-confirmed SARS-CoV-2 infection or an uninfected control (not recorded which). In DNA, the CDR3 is TGTGCCAGCAGGACCCAGTACTTC. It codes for CASRTQYF.